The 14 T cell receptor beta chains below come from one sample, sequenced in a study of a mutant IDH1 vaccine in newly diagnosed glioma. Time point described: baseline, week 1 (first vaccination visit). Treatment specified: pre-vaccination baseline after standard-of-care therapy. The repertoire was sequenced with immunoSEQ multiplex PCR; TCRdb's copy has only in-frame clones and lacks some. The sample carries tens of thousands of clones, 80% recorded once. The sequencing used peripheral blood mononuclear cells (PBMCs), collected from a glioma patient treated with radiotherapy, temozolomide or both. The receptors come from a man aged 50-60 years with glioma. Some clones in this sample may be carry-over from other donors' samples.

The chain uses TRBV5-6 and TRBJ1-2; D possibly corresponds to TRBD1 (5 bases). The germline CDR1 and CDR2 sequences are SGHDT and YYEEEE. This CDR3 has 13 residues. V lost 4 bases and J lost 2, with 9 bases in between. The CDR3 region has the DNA TGTGCCAGCAGCAAGGACATGAACTATGGCTACACCTTC. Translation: CASSKDMNYGYTF.

CDR3 bases: TGTGCCAGCAGCTTAGGGCAGGGGTACGCGGGGAACTATGGCTACACCTTC. Translated, it gives CASSLGQGYAGNYGYTF. The chain employs TRBV7-2 and TRBJ1-2, with D possibly TRBD1 on 6 matching bases. The germline CDR1 and CDR2 sequences are SGHTA and FQGNSA. V shed 1 base and J shed 2 bases, with 17 bases lying between them. The CDR3 loop spans 17 amino acids.

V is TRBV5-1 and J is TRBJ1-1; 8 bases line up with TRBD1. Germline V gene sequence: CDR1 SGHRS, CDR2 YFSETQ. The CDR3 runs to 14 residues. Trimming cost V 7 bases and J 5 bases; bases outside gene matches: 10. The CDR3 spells CASSDTGGTTEAFF. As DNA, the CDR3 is TGCGCCAGCTCGGATACAGGGGGGACTACTGAAGCTTTCTTT.

The CDR3 nucleotides are TGCGCCAGCAGCCCGACTATTACAGGGGCCAGGGGCTACACCTTC. Protein: CASSPTITGARGYTF. The chain employs TRBV4-1 and TRBJ1-2; TRBD1 matches 7 bases. Germline assignment: CDR1 MGHRA and CDR2 YSYEKL. Losses at the gene ends were 4 bases for V and 8 bases for J; bases not matched to a gene: 13. CDR3 length: 15 residues.

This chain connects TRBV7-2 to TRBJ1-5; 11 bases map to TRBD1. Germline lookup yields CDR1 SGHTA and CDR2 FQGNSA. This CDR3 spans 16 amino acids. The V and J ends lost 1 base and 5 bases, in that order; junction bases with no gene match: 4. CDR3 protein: CASSLGWDRGYQPQHF. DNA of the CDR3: TGTGCCAGCAGCTTAGGCTGGGACAGGGGGTATCAGCCCCAGCATTTT.

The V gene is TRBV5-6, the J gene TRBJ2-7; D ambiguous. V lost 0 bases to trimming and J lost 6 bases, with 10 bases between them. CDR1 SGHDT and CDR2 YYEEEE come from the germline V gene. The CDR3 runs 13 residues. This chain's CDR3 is CASSLALSAEQYF. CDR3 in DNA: TGTGCCAGCAGCTTGGCGTTATCCGCCGAGCAGTACTTC.

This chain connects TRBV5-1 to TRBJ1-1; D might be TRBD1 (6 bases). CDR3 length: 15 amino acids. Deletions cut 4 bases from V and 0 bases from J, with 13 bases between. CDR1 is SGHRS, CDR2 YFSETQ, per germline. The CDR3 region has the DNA TGCGCCAGCAGCCCTGTACAGGGTTTGAACACTGAAGCTTTCTTT. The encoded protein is CASSPVQGLNTEAFF.

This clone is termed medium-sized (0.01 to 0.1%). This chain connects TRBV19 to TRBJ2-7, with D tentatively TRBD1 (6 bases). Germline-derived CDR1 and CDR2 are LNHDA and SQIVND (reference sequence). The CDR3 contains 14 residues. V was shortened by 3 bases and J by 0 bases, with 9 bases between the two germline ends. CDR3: CASSMWTDSYEQYF. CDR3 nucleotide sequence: TGTGCCAGTAGTATGTGGACAGACTCCTACGAGCAGTACTTC.

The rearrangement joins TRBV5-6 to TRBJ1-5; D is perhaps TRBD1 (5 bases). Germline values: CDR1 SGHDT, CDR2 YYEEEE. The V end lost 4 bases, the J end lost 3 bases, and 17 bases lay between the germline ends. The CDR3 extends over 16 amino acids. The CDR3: CASSPWGGVANQPQHF. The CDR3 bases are TGTGCCAGCAGCCCCTGGGGAGGGGTTGCCAATCAGCCCCAGCATTTT. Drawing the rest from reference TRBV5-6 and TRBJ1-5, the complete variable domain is DAGVTQSPTHLIKTRGQQVTLRCSPKSGHDTVSWYQQALGQGPQFIFQYYEEEERQRGNFPDRFSGHQFPNYSSELNVNALLLGDSALYLCASSPWGGVANQPQHFGDGTRLSIL.

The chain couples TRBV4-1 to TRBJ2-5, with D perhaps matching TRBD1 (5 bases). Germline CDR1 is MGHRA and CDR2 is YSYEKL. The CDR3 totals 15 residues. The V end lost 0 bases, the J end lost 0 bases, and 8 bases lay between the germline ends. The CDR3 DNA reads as TGCGCCAGCAGCCAAGATTTAGGGGACCAAGAGACCCAGTACTTC. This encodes CASSQDLGDQETQYF.

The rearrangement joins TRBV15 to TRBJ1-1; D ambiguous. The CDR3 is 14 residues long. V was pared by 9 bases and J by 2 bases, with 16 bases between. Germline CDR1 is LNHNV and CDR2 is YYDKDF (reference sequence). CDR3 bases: TGTGCCACTCAGCAGGAGAGGGCCAACACTGAAGCTTTCTTT. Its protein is CATQQERANTEAFF.

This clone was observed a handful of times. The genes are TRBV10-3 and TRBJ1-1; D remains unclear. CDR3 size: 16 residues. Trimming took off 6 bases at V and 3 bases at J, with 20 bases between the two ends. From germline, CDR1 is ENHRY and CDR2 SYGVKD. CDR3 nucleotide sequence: TGTGCCATCAGCAGGTCATCCAGCGGCGGTGACACTGAAGCTTTCTTT. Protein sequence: CAISRSSSGGDTEAFF.

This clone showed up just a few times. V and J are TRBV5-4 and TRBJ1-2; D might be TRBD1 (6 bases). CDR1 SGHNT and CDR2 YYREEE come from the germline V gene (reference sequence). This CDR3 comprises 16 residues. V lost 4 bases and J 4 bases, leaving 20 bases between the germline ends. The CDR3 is CASSPGGTRSLYGYTF. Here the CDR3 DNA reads TGTGCCAGCAGCCCGGGAGGGACACGATCCCTCTATGGCTACACCTTC.

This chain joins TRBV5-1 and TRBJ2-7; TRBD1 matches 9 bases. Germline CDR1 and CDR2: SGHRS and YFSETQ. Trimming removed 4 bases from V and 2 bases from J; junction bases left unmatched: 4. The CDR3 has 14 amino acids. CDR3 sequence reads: CASSGGTGPYEQYF. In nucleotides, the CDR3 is TGCGCCAGCAGCGGGGGGACAGGGCCCTACGAGCAGTACTTC.